Listed below are T cell receptor beta chains from one sample, sequenced in a study of blood T cell repertoires in COVID-19. Repertoires were generated with immunoSEQ multiplex PCR, while TCRdb's copy carries only in-frame clones and drops some. The sample comprises 100,000 to 150,000 clones, roughly 80% of which are singletons, and roughly 2.5% rests with the top ten. The sequencing input was peripheral blood. The receptor source for this set is a man aged 45 to 65 with acute or convalescent COVID-19. Both conserved end residues are trimmed from each CDR3. Each record gives: V gene, J gene, clone size, CDR3 protein. The listing skips clone size in some rows; elsewhere it reads once, few, many or a size class.

TRBV3-1/TRBV3-2	TRBJ1-6	-	ASSQGQGISPLH
TRBV4-2	TRBJ2-4	-	ASSQMGEGLY
TRBV10-1	TRBJ1-1	-	ASSPSGGFTEAF
TRBV21-1	TRBJ2-7	few	ASSRSTSGAPYEQY
TRBV2	TRBJ1-2	-	ASSKGQQNGVYGYT
TRBV18	TRBJ1-2	-	ASSTRQGADGYT
TRBV3-1/TRBV3-2	TRBJ2-3	-	ASSQAGREIDTQY
TRBV6-6	TRBJ1-6	-	ASTLGEASPLH
TRBV3-1/TRBV3-2	TRBJ2-6	-	ASSRPASGANVLT
TRBV4-2	TRBJ1-2	-	ASSQSREVNYGYT
TRBV7-9	TRBJ1-1	many	ASRRENTEAF
TRBV9	TRBJ2-2	few	ASRGLAGGTNTGELF
TRBV5-1	TRBJ2-7	-	ASSPTGGGAYEQY
TRBV10-1	TRBJ2-3	-	ASSDPGVGDTQY
TRBV6-1	TRBJ1-4	-	ASSEGQGAPGANEKLF
TRBV10-2	TRBJ2-7	-	ASSESNRGAYEQY
TRBV19	TRBJ2-2	-	ASSLRTGGDTGELF
TRBV6-6	TRBJ1-1	-	ASSVRDRGPRTEAF
TRBV7-8	TRBJ2-6	-	ASSLAGWANVLT
TRBV9	TRBJ1-3	-	ASSVVGDTHSGNTIY
TRBV7-3	TRBJ2-2	-	ASSLNGGGTGELF
TRBV28	TRBJ1-4	-	ASSTAGTGDEKLF
TRBV24-1	TRBJ1-2	-	ATSETGTGSGYT
TRBV10-1	TRBJ1-1	-	ASSEYERTEAF
TRBV7-9	TRBJ2-5	-	ASSMGPWETQY
TRBV7-3	TRBJ1-5	-	ASSLGEGQPQH
TRBV19	TRBJ1-2	-	ASSMVPGAGYGYT
TRBV5-1	TRBJ1-2	-	ASSPTSGGSNYGYT
TRBV29-1	TRBJ2-5	-	SGTTGGDETQY
TRBV15	TRBJ2-3	-	ATSRDRPGSRTDTQY
TRBV7-3	TRBJ2-1	-	ASSLTDSVNNEQF
TRBV3-1/TRBV3-2	TRBJ2-2	-	ASLPRGETGELF
TRBV6-5	TRBJ1-1	-	ASSYLEGAGGAF
TRBV9	TRBJ2-2	-	ASSVVLAGGTGELF
TRBV7-9	TRBJ1-2	-	ASSHDRVNGYT
TRBV19	TRBJ1-2	-	ASNSDGYGYT
TRBV11-3	TRBJ2-2	-	ASSPRGTGELF
TRBV27	TRBJ2-3	-	ASSIGTDLITQY
TRBV27	TRBJ1-1	-	ASSLSWANTEAF
TRBV19	TRBJ2-7	-	ASSIPGTLDEQY
TRBV2	TRBJ1-1	-	ASSEARRGTEAF
TRBV9	TRBJ1-4	few	ASSDRQGPREKLF
TRBV27	TRBJ2-7	few	ASSLGHPSYEQY
TRBV9	TRBJ2-6	-	ASSFTGVGANVLT
TRBV21-1	TRBJ2-7	-	ASSSTGFRTYEQY
TRBV2	TRBJ1-2	-	ASNLGGANYGYT
TRBV19	TRBJ1-2	-	ASSRDRGRGGYT
TRBV7-3	TRBJ2-1	-	ASSLILAGAGEQF
TRBV19	TRBJ1-5	few	ASTPGDRDNQPQH
TRBV30	TRBJ2-6	few	AWRPTGGRGLDSGANVLT
TRBV2	TRBJ2-7	many	ASRSGSAYEQY
TRBV6-6	TRBJ2-7	-	ARVRRQFGSAYEQY
TRBV20-1	TRBJ2-7	-	SASSGRPYEQY
TRBV2	TRBJ1-5	once	ASRSQGIAQPQH
TRBV29-1	TRBJ1-2	-	SVPQTVGAYGYT
TRBV7-9	TRBJ2-7	-	ASSPSGDIETYEQY
TRBV4-1	TRBJ1-5	-	ASSPARAQGQPQH
TRBV27	TRBJ2-2	-	ASSFQTGNTGELF
TRBV21-1	TRBJ2-1	-	ASSKDQDYPNEQF
TRBV29-1	TRBJ2-5	-	SVGDSWETQY